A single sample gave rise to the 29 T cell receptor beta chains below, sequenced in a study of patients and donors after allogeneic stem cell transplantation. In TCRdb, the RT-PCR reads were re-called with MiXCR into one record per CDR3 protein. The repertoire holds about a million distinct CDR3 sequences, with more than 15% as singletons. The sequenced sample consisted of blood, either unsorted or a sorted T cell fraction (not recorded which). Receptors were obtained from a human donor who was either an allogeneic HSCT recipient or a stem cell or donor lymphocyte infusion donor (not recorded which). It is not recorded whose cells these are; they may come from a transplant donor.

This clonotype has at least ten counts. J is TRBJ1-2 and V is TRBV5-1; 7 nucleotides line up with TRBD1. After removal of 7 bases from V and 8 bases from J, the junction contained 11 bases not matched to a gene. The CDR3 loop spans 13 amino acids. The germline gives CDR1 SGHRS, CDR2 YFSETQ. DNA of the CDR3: TGCGCCAGCCGTAGGGGGCGTGAGTTGGGCTACACCTTC. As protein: CASRRGRELGYTF.

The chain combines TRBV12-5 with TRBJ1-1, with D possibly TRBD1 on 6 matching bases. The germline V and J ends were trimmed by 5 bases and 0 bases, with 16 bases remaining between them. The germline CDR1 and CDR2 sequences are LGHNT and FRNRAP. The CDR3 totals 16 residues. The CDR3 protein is CASGPTTGRMNTEAFF. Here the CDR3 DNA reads TGTGCTAGTGGTCCAACGACAGGCCGTATGAACACTGAAGCTTTCTTT.

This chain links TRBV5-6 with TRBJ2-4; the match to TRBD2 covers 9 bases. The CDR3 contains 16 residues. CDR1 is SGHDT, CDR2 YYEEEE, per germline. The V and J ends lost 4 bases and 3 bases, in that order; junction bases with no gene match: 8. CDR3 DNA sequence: TGTGCCAGCAGCCGTTCTAGCGGGAATGTCAAAAACATTCAGTACTTC. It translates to CASSRSSGNVKNIQYF.

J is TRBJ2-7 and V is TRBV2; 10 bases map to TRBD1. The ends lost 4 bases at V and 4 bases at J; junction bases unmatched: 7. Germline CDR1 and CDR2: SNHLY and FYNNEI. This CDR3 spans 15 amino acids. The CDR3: CASSGAGDRGYEQYF. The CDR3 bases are TGTGCCAGCAGTGGGGCTGGGGACAGGGGATACGAGCAGTACTTC.

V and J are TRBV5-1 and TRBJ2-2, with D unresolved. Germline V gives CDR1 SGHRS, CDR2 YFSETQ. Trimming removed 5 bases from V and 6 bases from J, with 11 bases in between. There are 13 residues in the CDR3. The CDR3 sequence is CASRPNESGELFF. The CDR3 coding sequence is TGCGCCAGCAGGCCCAACGAGTCCGGGGAGCTGTTTTTT. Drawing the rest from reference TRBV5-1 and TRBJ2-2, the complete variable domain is KAGVTQTPRYLIKTRGQQVTLSCSPISGHRSVSWYQQTPGQGLQFLFEYFSETQRNKGNFPGRFSGRQFSNSRSEMNVSTLELGDSALYLCASRPNESGELFFGEGSRLTVL.

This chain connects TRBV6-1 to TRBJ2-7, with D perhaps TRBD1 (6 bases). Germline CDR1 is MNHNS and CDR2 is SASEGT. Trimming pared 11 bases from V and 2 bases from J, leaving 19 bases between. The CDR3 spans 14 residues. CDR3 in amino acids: CAATPGHDPYEQYF. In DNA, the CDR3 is TGTGCCGCCACGCCGGGACACGACCCCTACGAGCAGTACTTC.

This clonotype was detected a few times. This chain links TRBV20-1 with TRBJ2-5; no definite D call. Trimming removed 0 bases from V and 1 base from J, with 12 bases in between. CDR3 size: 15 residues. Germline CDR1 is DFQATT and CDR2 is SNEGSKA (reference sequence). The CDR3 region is CSARENGRPQETQYF. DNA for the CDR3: TGCAGTGCTAGAGAGAACGGACGCCCCCAAGAGACCCAGTACTTC.

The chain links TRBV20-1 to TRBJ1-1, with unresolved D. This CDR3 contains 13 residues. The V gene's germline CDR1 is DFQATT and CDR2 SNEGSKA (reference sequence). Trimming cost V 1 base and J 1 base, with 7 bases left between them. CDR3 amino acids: CSARVGQNTEAFF. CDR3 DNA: TGCAGTGCTAGAGTTGGGCAGAACACTGAAGCTTTCTTT.

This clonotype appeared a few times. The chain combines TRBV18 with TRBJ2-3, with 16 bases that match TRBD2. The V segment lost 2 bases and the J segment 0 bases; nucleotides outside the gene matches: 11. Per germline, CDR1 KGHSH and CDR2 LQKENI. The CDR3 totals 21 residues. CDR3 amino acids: CASSPKELGLAGGPSTDTQYF. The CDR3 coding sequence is TGTGCCAGCTCACCAAAGGAACTGGGACTAGCGGGAGGGCCGAGCACAGATACGCAGTATTTT.

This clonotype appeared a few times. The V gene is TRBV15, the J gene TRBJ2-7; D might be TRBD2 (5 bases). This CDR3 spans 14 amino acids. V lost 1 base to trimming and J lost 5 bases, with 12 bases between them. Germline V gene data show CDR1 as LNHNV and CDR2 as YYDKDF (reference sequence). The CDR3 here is CATSRVRGSHEQYF. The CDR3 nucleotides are TGTGCCACCAGCAGAGTCCGGGGTTCCCACGAGCAGTACTTC.

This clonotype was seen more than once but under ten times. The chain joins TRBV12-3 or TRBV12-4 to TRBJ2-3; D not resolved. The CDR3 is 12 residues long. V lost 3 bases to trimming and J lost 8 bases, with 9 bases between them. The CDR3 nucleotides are TGTGCCAGCAGTTTGGTTCACGGTACGCAGTATTTT. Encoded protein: CASSLVHGTQYF.

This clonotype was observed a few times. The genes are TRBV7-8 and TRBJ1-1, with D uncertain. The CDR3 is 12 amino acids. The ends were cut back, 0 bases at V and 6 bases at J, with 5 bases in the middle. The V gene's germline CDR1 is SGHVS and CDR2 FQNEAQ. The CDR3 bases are TGTGCCAGCAGCTTAGCATGGTCTGAAGCTTTCTTT. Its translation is CASSLAWSEAFF.

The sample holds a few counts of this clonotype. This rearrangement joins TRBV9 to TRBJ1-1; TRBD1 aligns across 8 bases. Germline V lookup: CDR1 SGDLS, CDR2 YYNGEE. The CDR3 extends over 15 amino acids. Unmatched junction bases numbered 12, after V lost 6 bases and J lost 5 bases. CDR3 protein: CASTPRPGGFTEAFF. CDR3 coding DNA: TGTGCCAGCACCCCACGTCCAGGGGGCTTTACTGAAGCTTTCTTT.

DNA of the CDR3: TGTGCCAGCAACCGAGACCGGGACAGGGGGCTCCTCACTGAAGCTTTCTTT. Its translation is CASNRDRDRGLLTEAFF. The chain couples TRBV12-3 or TRBV12-4 to TRBJ1-1; 12 bases align to TRBD1. The CDR3 contains 17 residues. V lost 7 bases, J lost 4 bases, and 13 bases stayed unmatched.

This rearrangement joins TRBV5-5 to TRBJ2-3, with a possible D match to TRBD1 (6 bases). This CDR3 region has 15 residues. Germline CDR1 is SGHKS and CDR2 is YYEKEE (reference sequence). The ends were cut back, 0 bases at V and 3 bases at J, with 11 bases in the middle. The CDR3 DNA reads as TGTGCCAGCAGCTTGGTACAGGGATGGACAGATACGCAGTATTTT. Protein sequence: CASSLVQGWTDTQYF.

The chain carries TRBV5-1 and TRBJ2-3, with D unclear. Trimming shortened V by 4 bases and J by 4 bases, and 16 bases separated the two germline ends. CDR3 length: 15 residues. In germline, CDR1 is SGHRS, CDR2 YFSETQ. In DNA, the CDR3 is TGCGCCAGCAGCCCGTACCCGGGTCTCGCAGATACGCAGTATTTT. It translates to CASSPYPGLADTQYF.

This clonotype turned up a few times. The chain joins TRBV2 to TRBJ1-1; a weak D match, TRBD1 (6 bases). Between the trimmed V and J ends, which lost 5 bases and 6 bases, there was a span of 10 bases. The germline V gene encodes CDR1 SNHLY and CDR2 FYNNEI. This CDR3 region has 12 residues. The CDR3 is CASSQGRAEAFF. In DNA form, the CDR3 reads TGTGCCAGCAGTCAGGGGAGGGCTGAAGCTTTCTTT.

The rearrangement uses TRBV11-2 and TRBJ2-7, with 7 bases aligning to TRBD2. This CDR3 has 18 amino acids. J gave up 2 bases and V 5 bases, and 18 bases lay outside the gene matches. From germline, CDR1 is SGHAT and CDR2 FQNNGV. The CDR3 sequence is CASSLRRSGTAYPYEQYF. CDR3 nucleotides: TGTGCCAGCAGCCTCCGAAGGAGCGGGACGGCCTATCCCTACGAGCAGTACTTC.

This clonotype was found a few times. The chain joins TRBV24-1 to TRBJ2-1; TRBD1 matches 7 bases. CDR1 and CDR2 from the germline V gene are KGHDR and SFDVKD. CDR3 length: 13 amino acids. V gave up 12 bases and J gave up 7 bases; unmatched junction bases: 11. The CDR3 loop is CASGQEFGNEQFF. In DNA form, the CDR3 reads TGTGCCTCCGGACAGGAGTTCGGAAATGAGCAGTTCTTC.

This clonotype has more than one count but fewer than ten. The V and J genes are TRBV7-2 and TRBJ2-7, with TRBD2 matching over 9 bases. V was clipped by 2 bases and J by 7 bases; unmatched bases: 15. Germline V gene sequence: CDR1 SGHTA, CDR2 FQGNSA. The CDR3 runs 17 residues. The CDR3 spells CASSLTHLAGPAGEQYF. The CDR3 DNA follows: TGTGCCAGCAGCTTAACTCACCTAGCGGGACCTGCTGGGGAGCAGTACTTC.

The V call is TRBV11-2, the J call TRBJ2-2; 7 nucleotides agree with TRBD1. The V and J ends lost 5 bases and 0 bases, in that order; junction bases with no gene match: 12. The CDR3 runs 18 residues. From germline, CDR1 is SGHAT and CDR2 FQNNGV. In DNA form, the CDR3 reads TGTGCCAGCAGCAACCGGGACAGTAGTTACGCGAACACCGGGGAGCTGTTTTTT. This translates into CASSNRDSSYANTGELFF. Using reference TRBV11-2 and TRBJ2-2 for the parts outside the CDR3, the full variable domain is EAGVAQSPRYKIIEKRQSVAFWCNPISGHATLYWYQQILGQGPKLLIQFQNNGVVDDSQLPKDRFSAERLKGVDSTLKIQPAKLEDSAVYLCASSNRDSSYANTGELFFGEGSRLTVL.

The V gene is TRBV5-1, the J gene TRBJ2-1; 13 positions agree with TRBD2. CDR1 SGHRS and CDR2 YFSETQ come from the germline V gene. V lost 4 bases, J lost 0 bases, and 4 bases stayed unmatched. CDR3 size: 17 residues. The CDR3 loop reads CASSPGTSGNSYNEQFF. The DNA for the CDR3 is TGCGCCAGCAGCCCAGGGACTAGCGGGAACTCCTACAATGAGCAGTTCTTC.

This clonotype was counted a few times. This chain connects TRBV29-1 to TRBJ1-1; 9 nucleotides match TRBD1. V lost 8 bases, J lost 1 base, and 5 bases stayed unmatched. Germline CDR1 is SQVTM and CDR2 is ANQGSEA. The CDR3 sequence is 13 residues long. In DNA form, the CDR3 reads TGCAGCTCGGGACAGGGTCAGAACACTGAAGCTTTCTTT. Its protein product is CSSGQGQNTEAFF.

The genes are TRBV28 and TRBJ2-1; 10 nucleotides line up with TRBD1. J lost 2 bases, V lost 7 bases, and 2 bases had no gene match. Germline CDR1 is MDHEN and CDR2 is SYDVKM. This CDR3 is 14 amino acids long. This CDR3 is CASKGTGAYNEQFF. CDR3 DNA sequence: TGTGCCAGCAAGGGGACAGGGGCCTACAATGAGCAGTTCTTC.

The CDR3 nucleotides are TGCGCCAGCAGCCAAGTGGGGTCCTATAATTCACCCCTCCACTTT. It encodes CASSQVGSYNSPLHF. This rearrangement joins TRBV4-3 to TRBJ1-6; no clear D. The CDR3 runs 15 residues. Trimming removed 1 base at V and 1 base at J, with 5 bases between. The germline gives CDR1 LGHNA, CDR2 YSLEER.

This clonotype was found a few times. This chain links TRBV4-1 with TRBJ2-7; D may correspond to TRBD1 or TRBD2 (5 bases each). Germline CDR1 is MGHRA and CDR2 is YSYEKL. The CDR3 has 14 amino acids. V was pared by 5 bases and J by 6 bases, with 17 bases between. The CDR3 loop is CASSSPGAGGEQYF. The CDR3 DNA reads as TGCGCCAGCAGCTCCCCTGGGGCAGGAGGCGAGCAGTACTTC.

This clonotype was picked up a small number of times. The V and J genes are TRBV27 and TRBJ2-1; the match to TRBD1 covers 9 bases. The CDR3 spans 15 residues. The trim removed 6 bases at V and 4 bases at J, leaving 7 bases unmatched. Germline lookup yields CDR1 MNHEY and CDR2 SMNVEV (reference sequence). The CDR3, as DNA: TGTGCCAGCAGGTTAGGACAGGGGATATACAATGAGCAGTTCTTC. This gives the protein CASRLGQGIYNEQFF.

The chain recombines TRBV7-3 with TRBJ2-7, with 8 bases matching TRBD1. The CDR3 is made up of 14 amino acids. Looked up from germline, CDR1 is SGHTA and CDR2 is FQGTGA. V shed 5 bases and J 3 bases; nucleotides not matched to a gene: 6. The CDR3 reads CASSPGTGHYEQYF. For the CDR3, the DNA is TGTGCCAGCAGCCCCGGGACAGGACACTACGAGCAGTACTTC.

The CDR3 DNA reads TGTGCCAGCAGCTTGGGTTTGGGACTAGCGGGACCTACCTACGAGCAGTACTTC. It encodes CASSLGLGLAGPTYEQYF. The chain joins TRBV5-6 to TRBJ2-7, with 13 nucleotides matching TRBD2. This CDR3 has 18 residues. V was clipped by 0 bases and J by 2 bases; unmatched bases: 8. In germline, CDR1 is SGHDT, CDR2 YYEEEE. The whole variable domain, filled in from reference TRBV5-6 and TRBJ2-7, reads DAGVTQSPTHLIKTRGQQVTLRCSPKSGHDTVSWYQQALGQGPQFIFQYYEEEERQRGNFPDRFSGHQFPNYSSELNVNALLLGDSALYLCASSLGLGLAGPTYEQYFGPGTRLTVT.